This T cell receptor (beta chain) was captured by sequencing in a study of response to subunit inactivated influenza vaccine (dated by TCRdb to the late 2010s). In terms of the full investigation: To follow how T cells responded to a trivalent subunit inactivated influenza vaccine, the researchers relied on deep quantitative profiling of the T cell receptor repertoire.

Reading from cysteine to phenylalanine, the CDR3 counts 14 amino acids. The CDR3 DNA has 42 bases and is translated from base 1. The germline V gene specifies SQVTM as CDR1 and ANQGSEA as CDR2. Deletion took 2 bases off V and 4 bases off J, with a span of 14 bases between the germline ends. Overall study outcomes, separate from this receptor: It was suggested by the authors that each seasonal influenza vaccination may recruit only a limited number of new T cells.

A note on this clonotype: The clone's antigen remains unknown. Nothing much larger sits one base from this clone, and base qualities are not available.

The method was RT-PCR. The run used an Illumina HiSeq 2500. TCRdb trimmed the raw reads at Q25, called clones with MiXCR and kept productive beta chains. One record per CDR3 amino acid sequence lists the most common genes and DNA. This sample lists around 470,000 distinct CDR3 sequences; approximately 7.8% were detected once. The ten largest clones add up to roughly 13% of the sample. The sequence joins TRBV29-1 to TRBJ1-1; the D gene is possibly TRBD1, with 6 bases matching. The clonotype comes from a man aged 45 to 70 who received an inactivated influenza vaccine. Donor details come from another sample of the same person, matched by shared clones. The material was PBMCs from blood, obtained less than 25 months after vaccination. The CDR3 reads CSVELWAGVTEAFF. The DNA sequence is given as TGCAGCGTTGAACTCTGGGCAGGGGTCACTGAAGCTTTCTTT. Reference TRBV29-1 and TRBJ1-1 proteins supply the regions before and after the CDR3; the full variable domain is: SAVISQKPSRDICQRGTSLTIQCQVDSQVTMMFWYRQQPGQSLTLIATANQGSEATYESGFVIDKFPISRPNLTFSTLTVSNMSPEDSSIYLCSVELWAGVTEAFFGQGTRLTVV.